This is a list of T cell receptor beta chains from one sample in a study of T cells in Graves' hyperthyroidism and ophthalmopathy. From the multiplex PCR reads, TCRdb called clonotypes with MiXCR, one entry per CDR3 protein. Here the sample spans a few hundred thousand distinct CDR3 sequences, 15% being singletons. Source material: blood. The receptor source for this set is a woman in her twenties or thirties with Graves' hyperthyroidism. Each CDR3 is given with its conserved first and last residue. D genes are given only for firm matches. Rows give clone size only sometimes, using once, few, many, or a class for an expanded clone.

v_gene	j_gene	d_gene	abundance	CDR3nt	CDR3aa
TRBV25-1	TRBJ1-1	TRBD1	-	TGTGCCAGCAGTGAGCTTAGACGACAGGGATCGAACACTGAAGCTTTCTTT	CASSELRRQGSNTEAFF
TRBV24-1	TRBJ1-5	-	many	TGTGCCACCAGTGAGACCTATTGGAAGCCCCAGCATTTT	CATSETYWKPQHF
TRBV4-2	TRBJ2-3	TRBD1	few	TGTGCCAGCAGCCAAGACTGGAGACAGGGGTCAGATACGCAGTATTTT	CASSQDWRQGSDTQYF
TRBV28	TRBJ1-1	TRBD1	-	TGTGCCAGCAGTTTGGGACTGGACAGGGCATCCATGAACACTGAAGCTTTCTTT	CASSLGLDRASMNTEAFF
TRBV12-5	TRBJ2-3	-	many	TGTGCTAGTGGTTTGTGGGGCACAGATACGCAGTATTTT	CASGLWGTDTQYF
TRBV6-1	TRBJ2-7	-	many	TGTGCCAGCAGACCAAACCGACCCCTAGGCGTTAACGAGCAGTACTTC	CASRPNRPLGVNEQYF
TRBV10-3	TRBJ2-5	TRBD2	-	TGTGCCATCACCGGGACTAGCGGGCGAAGAGCCCAGTACTTC	CAITGTSGRRAQYF
TRBV4-1	TRBJ1-4	-	few	TGCGCCAGCAGCCCGTACACACCGGCAACTAATGAAAAACTGTTTTTT	CASSPYTPATNEKLFF
TRBV27	TRBJ1-2	TRBD1	few	TGTGCCAGTAAAACAGGAGACAGGGTCTATGGCTACACCTTC	CASKTGDRVYGYTF
TRBV28	TRBJ2-1	-	few	TGTGCCACCCTCCGTTCGTACAATGAGCAGTTCTTC	CATLRSYNEQFF
TRBV3-1	TRBJ2-3	-	-	TGTGCCAGCAGCCAAGAAAGGTACGACGGGACCTTTAGGGCAGATACGCAGTATTTT	CASSQERYDGTFRADTQYF
TRBV7-2	TRBJ2-7	TRBD1	many	TGTGCCAGCAGCTTGGTCTATCCGGGACAGGGTATCTACGAGCAGTACTTC	CASSLVYPGQGIYEQYF
TRBV5-1	TRBJ1-5	-	few	TGCGCCAGCAGCTTGCTGGATCCGGGGAGTCAGCCCCAGCATTTT	CASSLLDPGSQPQHF
TRBV28	TRBJ2-1	TRBD2	many	TGTGCCAGCAGCTCCATAGCAGCGGGAGCCAATGAGCAGTTCTTC	CASSSIAAGANEQFF
TRBV6-2/TRBV6-3	TRBJ2-1	-	many	TGTGCCAGCAGTCCGGGGACTCCTGCCTACAATGAGCAGTTCTTC	CASSPGTPAYNEQFF
TRBV6-1	TRBJ2-1	TRBD1	few	TGTGCCAGCCAAACGAGGGACAGACCCTACAATGAGCAGTTCTTC	CASQTRDRPYNEQFF
TRBV5-1	TRBJ2-7	-	-	TGCGCCAGCAGCCAATTAGTACGGGGTTACGGGCAGTACTTC	CASSQLVRGYGQYF
TRBV29-1	TRBJ2-7	-	few	TGCAGCGTTGATAACCTGGGGGACGAGCAGTACTTC	CSVDNLGDEQYF
TRBV11-2	TRBJ1-1	TRBD1	many	TGTGCCAGCAGCTCGCTACAGGGGGCCTACACTGAAGCTTTCTTT	CASSSLQGAYTEAFF
TRBV5-1	TRBJ1-1	-	many	TGCGCCAGCAGCTTGTCCCCGGACAAATTGAACACTGAAGCTTTCTTT	CASSLSPDKLNTEAFF
TRBV10-1	TRBJ2-7	TRBD1	many	TGCGCCAGCAGTGGGCTCGGACAGGGAAGGGGCGAGCAGTACTTC	CASSGLGQGRGEQYF
TRBV30	TRBJ2-2	-	-	TGTGCCTATGATCTAGTGGGATCGGGCACCGGGGAGCTGTTTTTT	CAYDLVGSGTGELFF
TRBV27	TRBJ2-5	-	-	TGTGCCAGCAGTTTCTCCGGACCGGTGGAGACCCAGTACTTC	CASSFSGPVETQYF
TRBV20-1	TRBJ2-3	TRBD2	many	TGCAGTGCTAGAGATACGGCTAGCGGTAGCACAGATACGCAGTATTTT	CSARDTASGSTDTQYF
TRBV24-1	TRBJ2-6	-	many	TGTGCCACCAGTCGCGGCCCCGAGGCTGGGGCCAACGTCCTGACTTTC	CATSRGPEAGANVLTF
TRBV12-3/TRBV12-4	TRBJ2-1	TRBD2	many	TGTGCCAGCAGTTTCGGGACTAGCTCCAATGAGCAGTTCTTC	CASSFGTSSNEQFF
TRBV28	TRBJ1-3	-	many	TGTGCCAGCAGTGATGTGGACACCATATATTTT	CASSDVDTIYF
TRBV29-1	TRBJ2-1	-	-	TGCAGCGTTAGGAGGGGTGACCAGTTCTTC	CSVRRGDQFF
TRBV6-1	TRBJ2-3	-	-	TGTGCCAGCATGTCAGGTGATACGCAGTATTTT	CASMSGDTQYF
TRBV10-3	TRBJ2-5	-	-	TGTGCCATCAGTGCTGGGCTAGAGACCCAGTACTTC	CAISAGLETQYF
TRBV4-2	TRBJ1-6	-	-	TGTGCCAGCAGCCCGGGGGGGGGTTCGAGTTCACCCCTCCACTTT	CASSPGGGSSSPLHF
TRBV7-2	TRBJ2-2	-	few	TGTGCCAGCAGCTTAGTTACAAGAAACACCGGGGAGCTGTTTTTT	CASSLVTRNTGELFF
TRBV19	TRBJ2-2	TRBD1	once	TGTGCCAGTCAAAGGGACAGCCCTACCTACACCGGGGAGCTGTTTTTT	CASQRDSPTYTGELFF
TRBV25-1	TRBJ2-1	-	few	TGTGCCAGCAGTGATCCTGGGAGGGGGGTTAGCTCCTACAATGAGCAGTTCTTC	CASSDPGRGVSSYNEQFF
TRBV2	TRBJ2-4	-	-	TGTGCCAGCAGGGCAGAATTAGCCAAAAACATTCAGTACTTC	CASRAELAKNIQYF
TRBV5-1	TRBJ1-5	TRBD1	many	TGCGCCAGCAGAGGGGACAGGAATCAGCCCCAGCATTTT	CASRGDRNQPQHF
TRBV10-3	TRBJ2-1	TRBD2	-	TGTGCCATCAGTGAAAGGACTAGCGAGTGGTTCTTC	CAISERTSEWFF
TRBV6-5	TRBJ2-1	-	few	TGTGCCAGCAGTTATGGGGTTGGCTCAGAGTTCTTC	CASSYGVGSEFF
TRBV6-1	TRBJ2-7	-	many	TGTGCCAGCAGTACCCGGGACAAAAACTACGAGCAGTACTTC	CASSTRDKNYEQYF
TRBV3-1	TRBJ2-3	-	few	TGTGCCAGCAGCCAAGAGGGGCACACAGATACGCAGTATTTT	CASSQEGHTDTQYF
TRBV2	TRBJ2-5	-	-	TGTGCCAGCATGGCGGGGGAGACCCAGTACTTC	CASMAGETQYF
TRBV18	TRBJ2-7	-	many	TGTGCCAGCTCACCAATCGACGCCTCCGACGAGCAGTACTTC	CASSPIDASDEQYF
TRBV27	TRBJ2-5	TRBD2	-	TGTGCCAGCAGTTCGCTAGCGGGAGGAATTCAAGAGACCCAGTACTTC	CASSSLAGGIQETQYF
TRBV7-9	TRBJ2-3	TRBD2	many	TGTGCCAGCAGCTTAGAGGCGGGAGGGAGCACAGATACGCAGTATTTT	CASSLEAGGSTDTQYF
TRBV7-2	TRBJ2-3	TRBD2	many	TGTGCCAGCAGCTTAGGACTAGCGGGAGGGGGAGATACGCAGTATTTT	CASSLGLAGGGDTQYF
TRBV10-3	TRBJ1-5	-	-	TGTGCCATCAGTGTTGAGGGGCTCAATCAGCCCCAGCATTTT	CAISVEGLNQPQHF
TRBV18	TRBJ2-1	-	many	TGTGCCAGCTCACCCTTGGGGACCTACAATGAGCAGTTCTTC	CASSPLGTYNEQFF
TRBV12-3/TRBV12-4	TRBJ1-2	-	-	TGTGCCAGCATCGAGAGGAGATCTAACTATGGCTACACCTTC	CASIERRSNYGYTF